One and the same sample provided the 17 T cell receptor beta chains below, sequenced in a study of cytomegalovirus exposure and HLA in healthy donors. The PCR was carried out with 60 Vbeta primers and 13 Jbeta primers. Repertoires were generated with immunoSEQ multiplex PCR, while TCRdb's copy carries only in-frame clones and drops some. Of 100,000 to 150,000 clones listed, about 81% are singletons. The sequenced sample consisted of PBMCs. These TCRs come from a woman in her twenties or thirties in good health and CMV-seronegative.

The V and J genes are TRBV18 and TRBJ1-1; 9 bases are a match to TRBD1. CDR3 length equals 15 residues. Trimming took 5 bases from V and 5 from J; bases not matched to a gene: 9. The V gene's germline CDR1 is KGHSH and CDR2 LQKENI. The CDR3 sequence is CASSAYRGPGTEAFF. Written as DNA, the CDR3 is TGTGCCAGCTCAGCATACAGGGGGCCGGGGACTGAAGCTTTCTTT.

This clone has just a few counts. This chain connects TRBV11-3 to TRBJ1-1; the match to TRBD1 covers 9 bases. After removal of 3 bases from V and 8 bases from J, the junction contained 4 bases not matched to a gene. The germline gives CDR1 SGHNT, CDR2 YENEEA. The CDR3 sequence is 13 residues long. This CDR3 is CASSFRGTGEAFF. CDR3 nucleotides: TGTGCCAGCAGCTTTCGAGGGACAGGGGAAGCTTTCTTT.

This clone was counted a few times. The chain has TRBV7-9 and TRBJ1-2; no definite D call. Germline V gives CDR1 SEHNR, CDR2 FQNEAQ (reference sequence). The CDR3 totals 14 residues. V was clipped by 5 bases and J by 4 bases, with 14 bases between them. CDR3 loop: CASSAVGSSYGYTF. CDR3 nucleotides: TGTGCCAGCAGCGCCGTCGGGAGCAGCTATGGCTACACCTTC.

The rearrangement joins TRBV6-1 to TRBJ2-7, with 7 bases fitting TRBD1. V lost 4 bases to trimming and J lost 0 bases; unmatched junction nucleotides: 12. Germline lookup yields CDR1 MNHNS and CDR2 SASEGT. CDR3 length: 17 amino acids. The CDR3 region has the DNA TGTGCCAGCAGTGCCCGGCCAGGGGGTGCCGGCTCCTACGAGCAGTACTTC. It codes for CASSARPGGAGSYEQYF.

CDR3 in DNA: TGCGCCAGCAGCCAAGGGGGCAGGGTGGGCACTGAAGCTTTCTTT. Translation: CASSQGGRVGTEAFF. The chain employs TRBV4-1 and TRBJ1-1; possible D gene TRBD1, 5 bases. This CDR3 contains 15 residues. Germline CDR1 reads MGHRA; CDR2 reads YSYEKL. V shed 1 base and J shed 4 bases, with 13 bases lying between them.

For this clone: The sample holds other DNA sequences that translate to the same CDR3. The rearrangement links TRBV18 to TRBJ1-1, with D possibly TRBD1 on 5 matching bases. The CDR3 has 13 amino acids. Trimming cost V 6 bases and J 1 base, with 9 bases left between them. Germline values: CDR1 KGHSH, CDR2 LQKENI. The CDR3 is CASSPTGNTEAFF. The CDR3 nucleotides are TGTGCCAGCTCGCCCACAGGGAACACTGAAGCTTTCTTT. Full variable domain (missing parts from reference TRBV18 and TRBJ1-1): NAGVMQNPRHLVRRRGQEARLRCSPMKGHSHVYWYRQLPEEGLKFMVYLQKENIIDESGMPKERFSAEFPKEGPSILRIQQVVRGDSAAYFCASSPTGNTEAFFGQGTRLTVV.

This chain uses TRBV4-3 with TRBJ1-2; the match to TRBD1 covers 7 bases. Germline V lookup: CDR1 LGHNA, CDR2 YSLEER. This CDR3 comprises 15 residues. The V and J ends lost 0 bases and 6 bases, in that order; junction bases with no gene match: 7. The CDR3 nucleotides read TGCGCCAGCAGCCAAGATCCCAACAGGGGCGATGGCTACACCTTC. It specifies CASSQDPNRGDGYTF.

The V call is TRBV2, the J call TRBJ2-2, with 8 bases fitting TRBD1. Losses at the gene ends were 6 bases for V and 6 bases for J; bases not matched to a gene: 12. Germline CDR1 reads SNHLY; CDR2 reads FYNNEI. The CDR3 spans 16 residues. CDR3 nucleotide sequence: TGTGCCAGCAGCGCTCAGGGGGCGCGGTCGGCCGGGGAGCTGTTTTTT. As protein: CASSAQGARSAGELFF.

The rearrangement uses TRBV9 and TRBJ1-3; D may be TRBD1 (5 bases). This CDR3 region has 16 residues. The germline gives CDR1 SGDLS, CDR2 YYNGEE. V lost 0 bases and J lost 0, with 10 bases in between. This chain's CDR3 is CASSVATTVSGNTIYF. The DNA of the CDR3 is TGTGCCAGCAGCGTAGCTACGACAGTCTCTGGAAACACCATATATTTT.

The DNA of the CDR3 is TGTGCCAGCAGCCGAGAGCCGGGACACAATAATTCACCCCTCCACTTT. Encoded protein: CASSREPGHNNSPLHF. The chain has TRBV4-2 and TRBJ1-6; D is possibly TRBD1 (6 bases). Germline V CDR1 and CDR2: LGHNA, YNFKEQ. V gave up 4 bases and J gave up 5 bases, with 15 bases separating them. The CDR3 has 16 amino acids.

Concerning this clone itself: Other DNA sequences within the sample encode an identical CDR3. CDR3 protein: CASSQGLVRGLSEQFF. In DNA, the CDR3 is TGCGCCAGCAGCCAAGGACTCGTGCGGGGACTCAGTGAGCAGTTCTTC. This rearrangement joins TRBV4-1 to TRBJ2-1; D is perhaps TRBD2 (6 bases). Germline CDR1 MGHRA, CDR2 YSYEKL. The CDR3 has 16 residues. V was pared by 1 base and J by 9 bases, with 19 bases between.

The CDR3 nucleotides are TGTGCCAGCAGTCTTACAGGGCCCCGGGCAGATACGCAGTATTTT. Protein sequence: CASSLTGPRADTQYF. The V call is TRBV2, the J call TRBJ2-3; D perhaps matches TRBD1 (6 bases). With 5 bases removed from V and 4 bases from J, the gap between germline ends came to 16 bases. The CDR3 spans 15 residues. Germline V gene sequence: CDR1 SNHLY, CDR2 FYNNEI.

The CDR3 nucleotides read TGTGCCAGCAGTTTAGTGGCGGCAGGGAGCAATCAGCCCCAGCATTTT. Its protein is CASSLVAAGSNQPQHF. The chain has TRBV27 and TRBJ1-5; D is perhaps TRBD1 (5 bases). V was pared by 2 bases and J by 1 base, with 12 bases between. Germline values: CDR1 MNHEY, CDR2 SMNVEV (reference sequence). The CDR3 runs to 16 residues.

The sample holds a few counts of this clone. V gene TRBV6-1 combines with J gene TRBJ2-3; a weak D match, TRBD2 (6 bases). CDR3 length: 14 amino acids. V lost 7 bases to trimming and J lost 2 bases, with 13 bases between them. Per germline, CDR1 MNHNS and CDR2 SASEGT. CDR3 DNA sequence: TGTGCCAGCAATCCGGGGGTAAACACAGATACGCAGTATTTT. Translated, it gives CASNPGVNTDTQYF.

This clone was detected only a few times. This CDR3 reads CASSPPGTGEEKLFF. In DNA, the CDR3 is TGTGCCAGCAGTCCACCCGGGACAGGGGAAGAAAAACTGTTTTTT. The chain recombines TRBV7-8 with TRBJ1-4; 10 positions match TRBD1. V shed 6 bases and J 8 bases; nucleotides not matched to a gene: 9. Germline V lookup: CDR1 SGHVS, CDR2 FQNEAQ. This CDR3 is built from 15 residues.

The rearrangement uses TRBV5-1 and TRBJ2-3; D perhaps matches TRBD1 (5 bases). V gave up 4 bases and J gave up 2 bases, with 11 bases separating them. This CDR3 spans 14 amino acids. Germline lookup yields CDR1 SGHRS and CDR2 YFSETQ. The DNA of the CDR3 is TGCGCCAGCAGCAGTGGACATCACACAGATACGCAGTATTTT. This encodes CASSSGHHTDTQYF. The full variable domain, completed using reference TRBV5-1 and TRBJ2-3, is KAGVTQTPRYLIKTRGQQVTLSCSPISGHRSVSWYQQTPGQGLQFLFEYFSETQRNKGNFPGRFSGRQFSNSRSEMNVSTLELGDSALYLCASSSGHHTDTQYFGPGTRLTVL.

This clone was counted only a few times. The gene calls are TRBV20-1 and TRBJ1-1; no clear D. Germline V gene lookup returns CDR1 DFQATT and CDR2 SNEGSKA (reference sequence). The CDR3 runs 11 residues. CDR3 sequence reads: CRAAGGTEAFF. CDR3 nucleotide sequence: TGCAGGGCAGCAGGAGGTACTGAAGCTTTCTTT.